One sample yielded the 5 T cell receptor beta chains listed below, sequenced in a study of blood T cell repertoires in COVID-19. Assay used: immunoSEQ multiplex PCR; TCRdb lists only in-frame clones, some missing. Here the sample spans approximately 280,000 clones, around nine tenths being singletons. Sequencing used PBMCs or T cells enriched from blood (not recorded which). These receptors were obtained from a woman aged 60-75 years who had recovered from COVID-19.

This clone was observed a handful of times. The V call is TRBV27, the J call TRBJ2-1, with TRBD1 matching over 8 bases. Germline V gives CDR1 MNHEY, CDR2 SMNVEV (reference sequence). The CDR3 runs 14 residues. The ends lost 6 bases at V and 6 bases at J; junction bases unmatched: 7. CDR3 sequence: CASREPDRVNEQFF. The DNA of the CDR3 is TGTGCCAGCAGGGAACCGGACAGGGTCAATGAGCAGTTCTTC.

The CDR3 is CASSLTTGTPGSEQYF. DNA of the CDR3: TGCGCCAGCAGCTTAACGACCGGGACCCCCGGGAGCGAGCAGTACTTC. The V call is TRBV5-1, the J call TRBJ2-7; possibly TRBD2 for D (6 bases). Germline-derived CDR1 and CDR2 are SGHRS and YFSETQ. The ends were cut back, 2 bases at V and 6 bases at J, with 21 bases in the middle. The CDR3 totals 16 residues.

V is TRBV19 and J is TRBJ2-7, with D perhaps TRBD2 (7 bases). This CDR3 contains 16 residues. Deletions cut 5 bases from V and 0 bases from J, with 17 bases between. Germline-derived CDR1 and CDR2 are LNHDA and SQIVND (reference sequence). CDR3 bases: TGTGCCAGTAGTCCGGGTTCGGGGGGCAGCTCCTACGAGCAGTACTTC. Protein: CASSPGSGGSSYEQYF.

This sequence joins TRBV28 and TRBJ2-5; TRBD2 matches at 7 bases. There are 15 residues in the CDR3. Germline CDR1 is MDHEN and CDR2 is SYDVKM. With V trimmed by 1 base and J by 2 bases, 4 bases remained unmatched. The CDR3 region is CASSLYPGGQETQYF. The CDR3 bases are TGTGCCAGCAGTTTATACCCGGGGGGACAAGAGACCCAGTACTTC.

V gene TRBV14 combines with J gene TRBJ2-1; D is undetermined. The CDR3 length is 13 residues. The germline V gene has CDR1 SGHDN and CDR2 FVKESK. V lost 5 bases, J lost 12 bases, and 17 bases lay in between. CDR3 in DNA: TGTGCCAGCAGCAAGAATCTGAACACGGGGCAGTTCTTC. It yields the protein CASSKNLNTGQFF. The complete variable domain, with remaining parts taken from reference TRBV14 and TRBJ2-1, reads EAGVTQFPSHSVIEKGQTVTLRCDPISGHDNLYWYRRVMGKEIKFLLHFVKESKQDESGMPNNRFLAERTGGTYSTLKVQPAELEDSGVYFCASSKNLNTGQFFGPGTRLTVL.